A selection of T cell receptor beta chains follows, all from one sample in a study of OX40 agonist ivuxolimab in advanced cancers. Assay: immunoSEQ multiplex PCR; the TCRdb copy retains only in-frame clones and omits some. The table lists approximately 68,000 clones, around 87% of them singletons. The material sequenced was CD4+ or CD8+ T cells sorted from blood, taken in a trial of the OX40 agonist ivuxolimab. The origin of the receptors is an adult with an advanced solid tumor such as melanoma, head and neck, liver or kidney cancer. Both conserved end residues are part of each CDR3. The order of the fields is V gene, J gene, CDR3 protein.

>TRBV28|TRBJ1-2
CASSISGSGYTF
>TRBV5-5|TRBJ1-2
CASSSDLGQQPGYTF
>TRBV5-5|TRBJ1-6
CASSFPGGDSPLHF
>TRBV5-1|TRBJ1-5
CASSLAGGVQPQHF
>TRBV5-1|TRBJ2-7
CASSLGAGGDTNYEQYF
>TRBV6-6|TRBJ2-7
CASSSFWDSTYEQYF
>TRBV25-1|TRBJ2-3
CASSPPTGGVSSTDTQYF
>TRBV12-1|TRBJ2-5
CASKGTQYF
>TRBV2|TRBJ2-5
CASSTGVQETQYF
>TRBV28|TRBJ1-6
CASSPGQGSSPLHF
>TRBV7-3|TRBJ2-2
CASSLGTSGSTGELFF
>TRBV7-3|TRBJ1-5
CASSPPHRSNSNQPQHF
>TRBV2|TRBJ1-5
CASSAQSPNQPQHF
>TRBV28|TRBJ1-1
CASSPQGPPTEAFF
>TRBV6-1|TRBJ1-1
CASSDRALTNTEAFF
>TRBV30|TRBJ1-5
CAWSAGTAHSNQPQHF
>TRBV27|TRBJ2-5
CASSGWGGRETQYF
>TRBV19|TRBJ1-1
CASSQSWSTEAFF
>TRBV19|TRBJ2-3
CASSNRGGSTDTQYF
>TRBV5-6|TRBJ2-5
CASSFGTGVPQETQYF
>TRBV6-1|TRBJ2-1
CASSARNGGDEQFF
>TRBV28|TRBJ2-1
CASSLRLDIEQFF
>TRBV28|TRBJ1-2
CATGTGPTTPYGYTF
>TRBV5-1|TRBJ1-3
CASSEGASGNTIYF
>TRBV7-8|TRBJ2-5
CASSLAQGFQETQYF
>TRBV7-2|TRBJ2-2
CASSRGSSNTGELFF
>TRBV7-2|TRBJ2-7
CASSLVGQPAYEQYF
>TRBV6-5|TRBJ2-7
CASSPRSLEQYF
>TRBV13|TRBJ2-7
CASSHRDDSYEQYF
>TRBV4-1|TRBJ2-2
CASSLRQETNTGELFF
>TRBV14|TRBJ1-1
CASSRQTSEAFF
>TRBV6-6|TRBJ1-5
CASSSGQGSYQPQHF
>TRBV11-2|TRBJ2-2
CASRPQGAGGELFF
>TRBV6-1|TRBJ2-3
CASKRGGSHTDTQYF
>TRBV5-1|TRBJ2-5
CASSLLAGTETQYF
>TRBV7-8|TRBJ1-5
CASSLAESNQPQHF
>TRBV5-6|TRBJ2-7
CASSLGGPPPYEQYF
>TRBV7-6|TRBJ1-6
CASSRDRINSPLHF
>TRBV2|TRBJ2-5
CASRGGETQYF
>TRBV28|TRBJ2-5
CASNSAGGSETQYF
>TRBV5-1|TRBJ2-2
CASSLGHRDPGAGELFF
>TRBV29-1|TRBJ2-7
CSVEGHYEQYF
>TRBV6-6|TRBJ2-5
CASSRLAGGGVETQYF
>TRBV5-4|TRBJ2-2
CASSPDEFPNTGELFF
>TRBV28|TRBJ2-7
CASSPPGGQATYEQYF
>TRBV7-2|TRBJ2-3
CASSDVHTDTQYF
>TRBV19|TRBJ1-2
CASSISANYGYTF
>TRBV6-5|TRBJ1-3
CASSVGTRSDTIYF
>TRBV29-1|TRBJ1-1
CSVAPRQGTEAFF
>TRBV5-1|TRBJ2-1
CASSLSGTDPFF
>TRBV7-8|TRBJ1-1
CASSLAEGRTNTEAFF
>TRBV15|TRBJ2-2
CATSGTGRTAGELFF
>TRBV27|TRBJ1-2
CASSSGGYLGYTF
>TRBV28|TRBJ1-4
CASSGGANEKLFF
>TRBV28|TRBJ1-2
CASSNTRLGYTF
>TRBV7-2|TRBJ2-7
CASSLGVEQYF
>TRBV5-6|TRBJ1-3
CASSLPPRSGNTIYF
>TRBV28|TRBJ1-2
CASGRTEIYGYTF
>TRBV5-1|TRBJ2-1
CASSPAGVNEQFF